The present TCR beta chain was sequenced within a study of blood T cell repertoires in COVID-19. Study background: Acute and convalescent COVID-19 specimens originated in the United States, Italy and Spain.

V dropped 2 bases and J dropped 3 bases, with 13 bases sitting between them. The CDR3 extends over 16 amino acids. Germline V gene sequence: CDR1 SGHVS, CDR2 FNYEAQ. A single count supports this clone. Authors' methods: It was from reference gene primer amplification that nucleated cell counts were estimated. Produced via immunoSEQ multiplex PCR; TCRdb's table is partial and in-frame only. V and J calls and clone size are given by that table; D and trimming were obtained from the DNA. Of about 73,000 clones listed, approximately 80% were seen once; the top ten hold under 4.5%. The source of this sequence is a woman aged 60-75 years with acute or convalescent COVID-19. The specimen was peripheral blood. The J gene is TRBJ2-2, the V gene TRBV7-6; D unresolved. CDR3 loop: CASSLRTTRDTGELFF. The CDR3 coding sequence is TGTGCCAGCAGCTTAAGAACCACGCGAGACACCGGGGAGCTGTTTTTT.